This T cell receptor beta chain was sequenced for a study of blood T cell repertoires in COVID-19. Study as a whole: COVID-19 samples from acute and convalescent phases originated in the United States, Italy and Spain.

This table comes from immunoSEQ multiplex PCR, and its TCRdb copy is limited to in-frame clones, with some not included. The table lists about 210,000 clones, approximately 78% of them singletons, with about a tenth in the top ten. Enrollees, about 18 to 89 years old, lived in about two dozen US areas. Cohorts were based on clinical histories the participants reported. Two negative PCRs, clearance, or symptom resolution had been documented for recovered Cohort 3 donors. V lost 2 bases and J lost 4; bases outside the gene matches: 8. The germline V gene encodes CDR1 SGHAT and CDR2 FQNNGV. The CDR3 covers 16 residues.

The chain has TRBV11-2 and TRBJ2-7, with TRBD2 matching over 10 bases. The sample comprised PBMCs or T cells enriched from blood (not recorded which). This sequence originates from a man aged 40-49 years who had recovered from COVID-19. CDR3 amino acids: CASSLRSGGVPYEQYF. Written as DNA, the CDR3 is TGTGCCAGCAGCTTACGCAGCGGGGGGGTCCCTTACGAGCAGTACTTC.